This TCR beta chain was retrieved from a study of OX40 agonist ivuxolimab in advanced cancers. The overall study: With ivuxolimab, an agonistic anti-OX40 (CD134) antibody, patients were treated.

Method: immunoSEQ multiplex PCR; TCRdb's copy keeps in-frame clones and lacks some. The profile covers tens of thousands of clones, with approximately 93% appearing a single time and roughly 20% taken by the ten largest. About this clone itself: Its matching antigen is unknown.

The CDR3 runs to 13 residues. J was trimmed by 5 bases and V by 7 bases; bases with no gene match: 8. Germline-derived CDR1 and CDR2 are SGHAT and FQNNGV. Study-wide findings and caveats: On average, CD8+ T cells had more expanded clones than CD4+.

Autoimmune disease history or systemic immunosuppression meant exclusion. Baseline was the first blood sampling point, followed by cycle 4 day 1 and cycle 7 day 1. The TCR originated in an adult with an advanced solid tumor such as melanoma, head and neck, liver or kidney cancer. The material was CD4+ or CD8+ T cells sorted from blood, obtained in a trial of the OX40 agonist ivuxolimab. The chain combines TRBV11-2 with TRBJ2-7; 7 bases match TRBD1. The DNA for the CDR3 is TGTGCCAGCACGTCCACAGGGGAGCACGAGCAGTACTTC. Translation: CASTSTGEHEQYF.